This T cell receptor beta chain is from a study of T-cell memory formation after mild COVID-19. Study overall: Largely, TCR clusters stayed within a single donor.

Notes on the study in general: CD8+ contracting clones occupied EMRA, while CD4+ ones occupied mainly CM and EM. The pre-infection memory compartment contained some responding clones, suggesting cross-reactive memory joined.

Only a few counts were recorded for this clonotype. Its antigen is not known. Using its own MiXCR run on the 5' RACE reads, TCRdb lists one record per CDR3 protein. The sample yields over 120,000 distinct CDR3 sequences, 15% to 20% seen once. The receptor's source is an adult woman who had mild COVID-19 (a few samples of this study predate the infection). Cell type and time point are not known. Input material: PBMCs or a T cell subset sorted from them (not recorded which).

CDR3 sequence reads: CASRPMPGQGFNEQFF. The CDR3 region has the DNA TGTGCCAGTAGACCAATGCCGGGACAGGGGTTCAATGAGCAGTTCTTC. The rearrangement uses TRBV19 and TRBJ2-1; 10 bases agree with TRBD1. The CDR3 spans 16 residues. Germline-derived CDR1 and CDR2 are LNHDA and SQIVND (reference sequence). The V segment lost 6 bases and the J segment 6 bases; nucleotides outside the gene matches: 11.